The 2 T cell receptor beta chains presented below share a single source sample, sequenced in a study of blood T cell repertoires in COVID-19. The repertoire was sequenced with immunoSEQ multiplex PCR; TCRdb's copy has only in-frame clones and lacks some. The sample has about 58,000 clones, approximately 78% seen once; the top ten hold 25% to 35%. The sequenced sample consisted of peripheral blood. The receptors here all came from a man in his 60s with COVID-19, enrolled during active disease.

Relative to its sample, this clone is large (0.1 to 1%). This chain connects TRBV7-6 to TRBJ2-7, with D possibly being TRBD2 (6 bases). CDR1 SGHVS and CDR2 FNYEAQ come from the germline V gene. The CDR3 runs 15 residues. The V end lost 5 bases, the J end lost 4 bases, and 18 bases lay between the germline ends. The CDR3 nucleotides are TGTGCCAGCAGCCCTCCTAGCATCCGGGGGTACGAGCAGTACTTC. It yields the protein CASSPPSIRGYEQYF.

CDR3 loop: CASSQEGTALYNSPLHF. DNA of the CDR3: TGTGCCAGCTCCCAGGAAGGGACAGCGCTTTATAATTCACCCCTCCACTTT. This chain links TRBV18 with TRBJ1-6, with 7 bases aligning to TRBD1. After removal of 6 bases from V and 4 bases from J, the junction contained 12 bases not matched to a gene. The V gene's germline CDR1 is KGHSH and CDR2 LQKENI. The CDR3 runs 17 residues.